Listed here are 27 T cell receptor beta chains from one sample, sequenced in a study of blood T cells in healthy people across ages. Primed by a sample-barcoded 5' primer and a J-beta primer mix, a second PCR proceeded for roughly 6 to 12 cycles. TCRdb re-called the 5' RACE reads with MiXCR, one entry per CDR3 protein. Counted here are around 1,000,000 distinct CDR3 sequences, around two fifths occurring once; the ten biggest clones make up around 13%. The sample was blood. The receptors were sampled from a man between 18 and 29 years old in good health.

This clonotype occurred many times. This rearrangement joins TRBV20-1 to TRBJ2-7, with D possibly matching TRBD1 (5 bases). Deletions cut 6 bases from V and 4 bases from J, with 10 bases between. The CDR3 runs 11 residues. Per germline, CDR1 DFQATT and CDR2 SNEGSKA (reference sequence). CDR3 amino acids: CSAPDSYEQYF. The DNA for the CDR3 is TGCAGTGCCCCCGACAGTTACGAGCAGTACTTC.

This clonotype came up a few times. The chain has TRBV4-2 and TRBJ1-4; the D gene is possibly TRBD1 (6 bases). The CDR3 extends over 15 amino acids. Trimming took 4 bases from V and 8 from J, leaving 17 bases between them. Germline CDR1 and CDR2: LGHNA and YNFKEQ. The CDR3 DNA sequence: TGTGCCAGCAGCCCCCGGGACAACTATCGGGAAAAACTGTTTTTT. Amino acids: CASSPRDNYREKLFF.

The chain is built from TRBV20-1 and TRBJ1-5; 9 bases agree with TRBD1. Trimming at V came to 6 bases and at J to 6 bases, leaving 12 bases not matched to a gene. Germline-derived CDR1 and CDR2 are DFQATT and SNEGSKA (reference sequence). CDR3 length equals 15 residues. The CDR3 sequence: CSATPGQGGGQPQHF. The CDR3 DNA follows: TGCAGTGCCACGCCGGGACAGGGAGGCGGTCAGCCCCAGCATTTT.

There are a few counts of this clonotype. CDR3 residues: CSARGGGHSYNEQFF. The CDR3, as DNA: TGCAGTGCTAGGGGCGGGGGACATTCCTACAATGAGCAGTTCTTC. This sequence joins TRBV20-1 and TRBJ2-1, with D perhaps matching TRBD2 (7 bases). The V and J ends lost 3 bases and 1 base respectively, with 13 bases between them. The CDR3 is 15 amino acids. The germline V gene encodes CDR1 DFQATT and CDR2 SNEGSKA (reference sequence).

The V and J genes are TRBV12-3 or TRBV12-4 and TRBJ2-3; D tentatively fits TRBD1 or TRBD2 (5 bases each). The CDR3 spans 14 residues. Trimming left V 1 base short and J 5 bases short, with 10 bases between. The chain's CDR3 is CASSLVWGRDTQYF. For the CDR3, the DNA is TGTGCCAGCAGTTTAGTTTGGGGGAGAGATACGCAGTATTTT.

As DNA, the CDR3 is TGTGCCAGCAGCTTAAGGGTTCAGATCTCCTACGAGCAGTACTTC. It encodes CASSLRVQISYEQYF. The chain is built from TRBV7-2 and TRBJ2-7; D is ambiguous. Trimming removed 2 bases at V and 0 bases at J, with 11 bases between. The CDR3 extends over 15 amino acids. Germline CDR1 reads SGHTA; CDR2 reads FQGNSA.

V is TRBV6-5 and J is TRBJ1-2, with D maybe TRBD1 (5 bases). V dropped 7 bases and J dropped 7 bases, with 16 bases sitting between them. There are 13 residues in the CDR3. In germline, CDR1 is MNHEY, CDR2 SVGAGI. The DNA of the CDR3 is TGTGCCAGCACTAGCCAGCAGGGTTCTGGCTACACCTTC. Residues: CASTSQQGSGYTF.

This rearrangement joins TRBV20-1 to TRBJ2-7, with 9 bases aligning to TRBD1. This CDR3 spans 12 amino acids. The junction had 5 bases not matched to a gene; V was cut back by 4 bases and J by 7 bases. Per germline, CDR1 DFQATT and CDR2 SNEGSKA (reference sequence). CDR3 protein: CSAIDRGNEQYF. In nucleotides, the CDR3 is TGCAGTGCTATTGACAGGGGGAATGAGCAGTACTTC.

The chain employs TRBV5-6 and TRBJ2-1; a possible D gene is TRBD1 (5 bases). Trimming pared 2 bases from V and 2 bases from J, leaving 20 bases between. This CDR3 comprises 18 residues. Germline CDR1 and CDR2: SGHDT and YYEEEE. CDR3 bases: TGTGCCAGCAGCTTCCACCCCCTAGGGGTCATCACCTACAATGAGCAGTTCTTC. Translated: CASSFHPLGVITYNEQFF. The variable domain in full, completed from reference TRBV5-6 and TRBJ2-1, reads DAGVTQSPTHLIKTRGQQVTLRCSPKSGHDTVSWYQQALGQGPQFIFQYYEEEERQRGNFPDRFSGHQFPNYSSELNVNALLLGDSALYLCASSFHPLGVITYNEQFFGPGTRLTVL.

This chain links TRBV6-5 with TRBJ1-1; 7 bases align to TRBD1. This CDR3 has 17 residues. Germline loops: CDR1 MNHEY, CDR2 SVGAGI. With 4 bases clipped from V and 0 bases from J, the junction kept 11 bases outside the gene matches. This CDR3 is CASSSRGSAYMNTEAFF. The CDR3 DNA sequence: TGTGCCAGCAGTTCCAGGGGGTCCGCTTACATGAACACTGAAGCTTTCTTT.

The chain has TRBV2 and TRBJ1-1; TRBD1 is a possible D gene (5 bases). The germline V gene has CDR1 SNHLY and CDR2 FYNNEI. The CDR3 length is 14 residues. Trimming removed 5 bases from V and 1 base from J, with 11 bases in between. The CDR3 bases are TGTGCCAGCAGTATTGACAGATGGAACACTGAAGCTTTCTTT. This codes for CASSIDRWNTEAFF.

This sequence joins TRBV12-3 or TRBV12-4 and TRBJ2-1, with TRBD1 matching over 7 bases. J lost 3 bases, V lost 6 bases, and 14 bases had no gene match. The CDR3 has 17 residues. The CDR3 DNA sequence: TGTGCCAGCAGCCCGATGACAGGGATGCGTTTCTACAATGAGCAGTTCTTC. Its translation is CASSPMTGMRFYNEQFF.

This clonotype was found a few times. This rearrangement joins TRBV5-1 to TRBJ2-1, with 12 positions matching TRBD2. Germline trimming cut 5 bases from V and 5 bases from J; bases unmatched to any gene: 5. This CDR3 contains 15 residues. The germline V gene has CDR1 SGHRS and CDR2 YFSETQ. DNA of the CDR3: TGCGCCAGCAGAGAACGACTAGCGGGGGACAATGAGCAGTTCTTC. Amino acids: CASRERLAGDNEQFF.

In nucleotides, the CDR3 is TGCAGCGCGTCCGGACACAACTATGGCTACACCTTC. It specifies CSASGHNYGYTF. The chain is built from TRBV29-1 and TRBJ1-2, with D possibly being TRBD1 (5 bases). Between the trimmed V and J ends, which lost 7 bases and 2 bases, there was a span of 11 bases. The CDR3 sequence is 12 residues long. Germline V gene lookup returns CDR1 SQVTM and CDR2 ANQGSEA.

The V call is TRBV29-1, the J call TRBJ2-5, with D perhaps TRBD2 (6 bases). The J call may not be correct, given that the DNA end is closer to TRBJ2-1. The CDR3 spans 13 residues. Germline assignment: CDR1 SQVTM and CDR2 ANQGSEA. CDR3 sequence reads: CSVAGTDQETQFF. The CDR3 nucleotides read TGCAGCGTTGCAGGGACTGACCAAGAGACCCAGTTCTTC.

This clonotype was observed a handful of times. This chain joins TRBV4-1 and TRBJ1-2; no clear D gene. From germline, CDR1 is MGHRA and CDR2 YSYEKL. With 1 base removed from V and 2 bases from J, the gap between germline ends came to 17 bases. This CDR3 is built from 17 residues. The CDR3 DNA reads as TGCGCCAGCAGCCAAGGGCCGGGTCTCGAGTCGAACTATGGCTACACCTTC. Translation: CASSQGPGLESNYGYTF.

The chain has TRBV7-2 and TRBJ2-1; D remains ambiguous. With 1 base removed from V and 7 bases from J, the gap between germline ends came to 17 bases. CDR3 size: 16 residues. From germline, CDR1 is SGHTA and CDR2 FQGNSA. The CDR3 region has the DNA TGTGCCAGCAGCTTAGGCCTCGGTGGCAGCGCAAATGAGCAGTTCTTC. Translated, it gives CASSLGLGGSANEQFF.

This clonotype has ten or more counts. The chain employs TRBV10-3 and TRBJ2-3; no definite D call. The CDR3 runs 13 residues. Deletions cut 5 bases from V and 2 bases from J, with 8 bases between. From germline, CDR1 is ENHRY and CDR2 SYGVKD. The CDR3 DNA reads TGTGCCATCAGTACGGAAATCACAGATACGCAGTATTTT. Its protein is CAISTEITDTQYF.

The rearrangement uses TRBV20-1 and TRBJ2-3, with 8 bases matching TRBD2. The V segment lost 5 bases and the J segment 7 bases; nucleotides outside the gene matches: 14. From germline, CDR1 is DFQATT and CDR2 SNEGSKA (reference sequence). The CDR3 loop spans 15 amino acids. The CDR3 loop reads CSAPLGLAGGYTQYF. CDR3 sequence (DNA): TGCAGTGCTCCTCTTGGACTAGCCGGTGGATATACGCAGTATTTT.

This clonotype was recorded a few times. V usage is TRBV10-3 and J usage is TRBJ1-4; no reliable D call. Germline CDR1 is ENHRY and CDR2 is SYGVKD. The CDR3 runs to 14 residues. V shed 0 bases and J shed 10 bases, with 12 bases lying between them. DNA for the CDR3: TGTGCCATCAGTGAGTCGACCGGGGTGGGAAAACTGTTTTTT. Translated, it gives CAISESTGVGKLFF.

This clonotype was found a few times. The genes are TRBV4-1 and TRBJ2-3; weak D call: TRBD1 (5 bases). Trimming took 4 bases from V and 6 from J, leaving 20 bases between them. CDR3 length: 16 amino acids. Germline CDR1 MGHRA, CDR2 YSYEKL. The CDR3 reads CASSPVGRTKVDTQYF. CDR3 bases: TGCGCCAGCAGCCCGGTGGGGCGGACAAAGGTTGATACGCAGTATTTT.

This clonotype was seen only a few times. The J gene is TRBJ1-2, the V gene TRBV20-1, with D unclear. V was pared by 3 bases and J by 7 bases, with 6 bases between. Looked up from germline, CDR1 is DFQATT and CDR2 is SNEGSKA (reference sequence). This CDR3 spans 10 amino acids. CDR3 sequence (DNA): TGCAGTGCTAGTATTAGTGGCTACACCTTC. This translates into CSASISGYTF.

This clonotype was seen a few times. The chain employs TRBV5-1 and TRBJ2-5; possibly TRBD1 for D (6 bases). CDR1 and CDR2 (germline): SGHRS, YFSETQ. This CDR3 has 13 amino acids. V lost 4 bases to trimming and J lost 4 bases, with 11 bases between them. This CDR3 reads CASSEQGGETQYF. The CDR3 nucleotides read TGCGCCAGCAGCGAACAGGGTGGAGAGACCCAGTACTTC.

The chain couples TRBV12-3 or TRBV12-4 to TRBJ2-2; 7 positions match TRBD1. The CDR3 has 17 amino acids. V lost 6 bases, J lost 4 bases, and 14 bases stayed unmatched. CDR3 sequence (DNA): TGTGCCAGCAGCAAGATCAGACAGGGTGTCGGCACCGGGGAGCTGTTTTTT. It translates to CASSKIRQGVGTGELFF.

A note on this clonotype: One end of the junction is discordant with germline, which a read error may explain. The J gene is TRBJ2-3, the V gene TRBV5-1; a possible D gene is TRBD2 (6 bases). The germline CDR1 and CDR2 sequences are SGHRS and YFSETQ. This CDR3 spans 16 amino acids. CDR3 sequence reads: CASSSTASVRTDTQYF. The CDR3 DNA sequence: TGCGCCAGCAGCTCGACGGCTAGCGTACGCACAGATACACAGTATTTT.

This clonotype has only a few counts. An end of the junction does not agree with germline; a read error may underlie this. The chain carries TRBV11-2 and TRBJ2-1; D is uncertain. The CDR3 is 15 amino acids. Germline assignment: CDR1 SGHAT and CDR2 FQNNGV. The CDR3 sequence: CANSSTPLQDNEQFF. CDR3 nucleotides: TGTGCCAACAGCTCGACACCCCTGCAGGACAATGAGCAGTTCTTC.

The V call is TRBV12-3 or TRBV12-4, the J call TRBJ1-4; TRBD1 agrees at 7 bases. This CDR3 has 14 residues. V dropped 3 bases and J dropped 8; count of bases not matched to a gene: 6. In DNA form, the CDR3 reads TGTGCCAGCAGTTTCCGAACAGGGGCGGAAAAACTGTTTTTT. Translated: CASSFRTGAEKLFF.